The clone carrying this T cell receptor (beta chain) was recorded many times. Its target is not known. V dropped 3 bases and J dropped 5 bases, with 8 bases sitting between them. Germline loops: CDR1 SGHTA, CDR2 FQGTGA. There are 13 residues in the CDR3. The data derive from a study of T cell repertoires in cytomegalovirus infection. In the study overall: Public signatures in TCR beta pointed to CMV infection and matching HLA type.

TCRdb used MiXCR to reprocess the reads, holding one entry per CDR3 protein. The sample has 480,000 or so distinct CDR3 sequences, 11% seen once. Overall study results and limits: Predominance within the ex vivo response was attributable to HLA-C-restricted CMV-specific TCR beta clonotypes. CMV carriers with the relevant HLA were identified by cumulative public TCR beta family frequency.

The material sequenced was PBMCs. This chain joins TRBV7-3 and TRBJ1-5; D not resolved. This TCR derives from a human donor in good health (CMV status not recorded). Some clones in this sample may be carry-over from other donors' samples. This CDR3 is CASSFRRDQPQHF. The CDR3, as DNA: TGTGCCAGCAGCTTTAGGAGGGATCAGCCCCAGCATTTT.